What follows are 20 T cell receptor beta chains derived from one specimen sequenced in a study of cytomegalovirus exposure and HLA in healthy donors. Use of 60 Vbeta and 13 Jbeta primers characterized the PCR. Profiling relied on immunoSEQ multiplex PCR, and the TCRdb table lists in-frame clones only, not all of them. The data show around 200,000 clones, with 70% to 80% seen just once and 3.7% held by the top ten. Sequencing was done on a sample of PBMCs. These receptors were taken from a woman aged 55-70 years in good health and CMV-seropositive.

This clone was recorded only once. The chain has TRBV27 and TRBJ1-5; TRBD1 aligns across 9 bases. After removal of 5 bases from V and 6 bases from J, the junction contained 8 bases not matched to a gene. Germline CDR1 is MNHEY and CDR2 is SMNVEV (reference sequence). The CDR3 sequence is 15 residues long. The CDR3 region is CASSPLGQGFQPQHF. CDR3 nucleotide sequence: TGTGCCAGCAGTCCCTTGGGACAGGGATTTCAGCCCCAGCATTTT.

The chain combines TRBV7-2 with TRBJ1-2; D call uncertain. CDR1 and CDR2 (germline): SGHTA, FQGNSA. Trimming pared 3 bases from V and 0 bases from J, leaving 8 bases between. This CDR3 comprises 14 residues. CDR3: CASSFSGPNYGYTF. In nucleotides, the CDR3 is TGTGCCAGCAGCTTTTCAGGTCCTAACTATGGCTACACCTTC.

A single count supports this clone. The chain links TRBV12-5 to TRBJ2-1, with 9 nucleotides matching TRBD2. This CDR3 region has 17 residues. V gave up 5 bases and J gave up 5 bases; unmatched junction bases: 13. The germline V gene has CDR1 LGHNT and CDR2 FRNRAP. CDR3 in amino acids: CASGNPRGLAGNNEQFF. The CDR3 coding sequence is TGTGCTAGTGGTAATCCCCGGGGACTAGCCGGGAACAATGAGCAGTTCTTC.

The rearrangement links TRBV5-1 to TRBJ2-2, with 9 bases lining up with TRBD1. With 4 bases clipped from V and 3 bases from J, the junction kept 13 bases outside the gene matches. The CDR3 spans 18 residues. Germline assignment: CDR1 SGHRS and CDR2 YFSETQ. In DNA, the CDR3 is TGCGCCAGCAGCCCAATCTACAAAACAGGGGGCGACACCGGGGAGCTGTTTTTT. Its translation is CASSPIYKTGGDTGELFF.

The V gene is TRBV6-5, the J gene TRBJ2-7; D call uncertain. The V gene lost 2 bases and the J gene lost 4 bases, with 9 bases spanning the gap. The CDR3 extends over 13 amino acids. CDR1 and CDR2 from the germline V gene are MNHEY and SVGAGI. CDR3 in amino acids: CASSYGRDYEQYF. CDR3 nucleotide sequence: TGTGCCAGCAGTTACGGGCGAGATTACGAGCAGTACTTC.

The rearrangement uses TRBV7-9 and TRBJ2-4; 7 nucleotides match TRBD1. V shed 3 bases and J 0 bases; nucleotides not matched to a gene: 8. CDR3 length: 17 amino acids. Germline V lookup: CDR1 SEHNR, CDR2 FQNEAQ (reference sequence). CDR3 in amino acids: CASSFPGQLLAKNIQYF. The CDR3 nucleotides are TGTGCCAGCAGCTTCCCGGGACAGCTTCTAGCCAAAAACATTCAGTACTTC.

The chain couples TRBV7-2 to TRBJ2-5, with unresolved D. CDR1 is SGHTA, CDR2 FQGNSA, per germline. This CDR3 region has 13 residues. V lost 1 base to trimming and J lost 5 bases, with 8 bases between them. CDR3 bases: TGTGCCAGCAGCTTAGGCCCAGATGAGACCCAGTACTTC. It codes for CASSLGPDETQYF.

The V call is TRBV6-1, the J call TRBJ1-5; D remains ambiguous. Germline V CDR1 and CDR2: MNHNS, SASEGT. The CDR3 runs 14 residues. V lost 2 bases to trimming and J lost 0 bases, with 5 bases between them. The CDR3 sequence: CASSETGSNQPQHF. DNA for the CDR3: TGTGCCAGCAGTGAAACCGGTAGCAATCAGCCCCAGCATTTT.

The CDR3 DNA is TGTGCCAGCACACCCGGACAGGGTCATCAGCCCCAGCATTTT. This gives the protein CASTPGQGHQPQHF. The J gene is TRBJ1-5, the V gene TRBV28; 8 nucleotides match TRBD1. V was pared by 7 bases and J by 5 bases, with 7 bases of the junction left unmatched. The CDR3 is 14 amino acids. Germline loops: CDR1 MDHEN, CDR2 SYDVKM.

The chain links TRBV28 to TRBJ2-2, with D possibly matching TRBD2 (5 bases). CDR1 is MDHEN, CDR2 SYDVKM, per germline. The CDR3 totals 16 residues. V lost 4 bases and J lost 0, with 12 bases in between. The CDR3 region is CASSWVGRANTGELFF. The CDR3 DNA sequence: TGTGCCAGCAGTTGGGTTGGGAGAGCGAACACCGGGGAGCTGTTTTTT.

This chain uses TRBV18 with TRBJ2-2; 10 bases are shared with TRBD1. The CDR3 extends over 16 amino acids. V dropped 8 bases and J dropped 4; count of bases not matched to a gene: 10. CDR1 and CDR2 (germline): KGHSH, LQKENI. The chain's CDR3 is CASAKTGGGGTGELFF. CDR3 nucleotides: TGTGCCAGCGCCAAGACAGGGGGCGGAGGCACCGGGGAGCTGTTTTTT.

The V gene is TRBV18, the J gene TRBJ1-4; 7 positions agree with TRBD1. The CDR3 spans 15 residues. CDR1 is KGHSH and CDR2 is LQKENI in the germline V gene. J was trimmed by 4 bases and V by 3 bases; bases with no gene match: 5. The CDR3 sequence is CASSPPGGINEKLFF. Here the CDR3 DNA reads TGTGCCAGCTCACCCCCAGGGGGTATTAATGAAAAACTGTTTTTT.

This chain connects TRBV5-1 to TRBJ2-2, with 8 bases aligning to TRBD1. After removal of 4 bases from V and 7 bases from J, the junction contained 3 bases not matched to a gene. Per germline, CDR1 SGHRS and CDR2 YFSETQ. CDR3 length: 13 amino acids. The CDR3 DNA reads TGCGCCAGCAGCGCGGGACAGGACGGGGAGCTGTTTTTT. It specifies CASSAGQDGELFF.

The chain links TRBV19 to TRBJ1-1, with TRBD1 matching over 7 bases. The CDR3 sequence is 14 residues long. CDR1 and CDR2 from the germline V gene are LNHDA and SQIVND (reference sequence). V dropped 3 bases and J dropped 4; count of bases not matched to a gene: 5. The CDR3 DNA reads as TGTGCCAGTAGTATGATCTCAGGGGGCACTGAAGCTTTCTTT. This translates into CASSMISGGTEAFF.

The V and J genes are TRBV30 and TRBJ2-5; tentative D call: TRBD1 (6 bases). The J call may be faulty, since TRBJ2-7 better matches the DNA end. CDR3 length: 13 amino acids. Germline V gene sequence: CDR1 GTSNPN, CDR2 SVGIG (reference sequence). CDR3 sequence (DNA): TGTGCCTGGAGTGTCCGACAGGATGGCGAGCAGTACTTC. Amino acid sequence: CAWSVRQDGEQYF.

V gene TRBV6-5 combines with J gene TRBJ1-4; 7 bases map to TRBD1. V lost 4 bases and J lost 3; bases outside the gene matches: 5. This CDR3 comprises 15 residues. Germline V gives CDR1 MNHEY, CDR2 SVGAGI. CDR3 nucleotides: TGTGCCAGCAGTTCCGCCGGGACAGCTAATGAAAAACTGTTTTTT. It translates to CASSSAGTANEKLFF.

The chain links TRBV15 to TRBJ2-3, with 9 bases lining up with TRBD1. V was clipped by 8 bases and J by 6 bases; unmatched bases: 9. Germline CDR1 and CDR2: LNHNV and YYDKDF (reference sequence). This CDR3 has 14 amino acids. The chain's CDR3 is CATALDRGYDTQYF. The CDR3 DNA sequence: TGTGCCACCGCCCTCGACAGGGGGTATGATACGCAGTATTTT.

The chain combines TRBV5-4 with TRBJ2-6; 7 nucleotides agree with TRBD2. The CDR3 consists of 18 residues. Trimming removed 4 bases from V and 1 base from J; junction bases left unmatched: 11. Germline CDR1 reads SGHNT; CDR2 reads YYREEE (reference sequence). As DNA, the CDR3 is TGTGCCAGCAGCCGGGGGGACTTGAGGGCTTCTGGGGCCAACGTCCTGACTTTC. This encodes CASSRGDLRASGANVLTF.

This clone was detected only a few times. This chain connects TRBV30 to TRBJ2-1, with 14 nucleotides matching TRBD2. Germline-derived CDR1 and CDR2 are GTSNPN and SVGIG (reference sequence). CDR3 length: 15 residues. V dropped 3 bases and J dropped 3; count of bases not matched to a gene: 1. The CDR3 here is CAWSGLAGGYNEQFF. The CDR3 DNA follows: TGTGCCTGGAGCGGACTAGCGGGAGGCTACAATGAGCAGTTCTTC.

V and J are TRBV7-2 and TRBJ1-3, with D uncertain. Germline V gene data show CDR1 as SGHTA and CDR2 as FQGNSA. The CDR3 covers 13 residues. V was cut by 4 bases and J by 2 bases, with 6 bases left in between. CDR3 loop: CASSSIAGNTIYF. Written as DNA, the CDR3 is TGTGCCAGCAGCTCAATAGCTGGAAACACCATATATTTT.